This T cell receptor beta chain was profiled in a study of cytomegalovirus exposure and HLA in healthy donors. Study outcomes and limitations: Over 150 TCR beta chains were listed as cytomegalovirus-associated. High sensitivity and specificity were reportedly achieved when the classifier diagnosed cytomegalovirus status.

Assay used: immunoSEQ multiplex PCR; TCRdb lists only in-frame clones, some missing. The sample records 55,000 to 80,000 clones, over 90% being singletons. While the first cohort had 600 to 850 subjects, the donors belonged to the separate validation cohort of over a hundred subjects. CDR1 is MNHNS, CDR2 SASEGT, per germline. Trimming stripped 4 bases from V and 4 bases from J, with 13 bases between. The CDR3 consists of 14 residues. Worth noting for this clone: Its cognate antigen is unknown.

Sequencing was carried out using PBMCs. V usage is TRBV6-1 and J usage is TRBJ1-2, with TRBD1 as a possible D gene (6 bases). The receptor was isolated from a woman aged 18-30 years in good health and CMV-seropositive. The CDR3 loop is CASSVRTEFYGYTF. The CDR3, as DNA: TGTGCCAGCAGTGTCCGGACAGAGTTCTATGGCTACACCTTC.